The source of this TCR beta chain is a study of T cells in Graves' hyperthyroidism and ophthalmopathy. RNA transcripts were the template for amplifying TCR beta CDR3 regions. The primer set for the first-round RT-PCR of the TCR CDR3 was HTBI. TCRdb used MiXCR to reprocess the multiplex PCR reads, holding one entry per CDR3 protein. The table has 500,000 to 650,000 distinct CDR3 sequences, around 43% seen once. This clonotype has at least ten counts. Antigen unknown. Study observations and caveats: The majority of expanded thyroid clonotypes above 0.001 also appeared in blood. A model using 13 V-J features told ophthalmopathy apart from stable hyperthyroidism.

The CDR3 contains 13 residues. V lost 1 base, J lost 6 bases, and 8 bases lay in between. The germline V gene has CDR1 KGHDR and CDR2 SFDVKD. The sequenced sample was peripheral blood or thyroid tissue (not recorded which). The source is an adult woman with Graves' disease, either hyperthyroidism or ophthalmopathy (not recorded which). The V and J genes are TRBV24-1 and TRBJ1-1; D ambiguous. CDR3 nucleotide sequence: TGTGCCACCAGTGATTTAGGAGGGTCTGAAGCTTTCTTT. Translated: CATSDLGGSEAFF.